These 31 T cell receptor beta chains originate from one sample sequenced in a study of cytomegalovirus exposure and HLA in healthy donors. Only in-frame clones appear in the TCRdb table, and some are missing; sequencing was by immunoSEQ multiplex PCR. The sample consists of 220,000 or so clones, 80% to 85% of them appearing once. The specimen sequenced was PBMCs. The origin of the receptors is a woman aged 25 to 39 in good health and CMV-seropositive.

The chain links TRBV6-1 to TRBJ1-2; D is perhaps TRBD1 (6 bases). CDR1 and CDR2 (germline): MNHNS, SASEGT. V was cut by 4 bases and J by 2 bases, with 11 bases left in between. The CDR3 totals 14 residues. The CDR3 loop is CASSASGANYGYTF. DNA of the CDR3: TGTGCCAGCAGTGCGTCGGGGGCCAACTATGGCTACACCTTC.

CDR3 nucleotide sequence: TGCAGCGTTGAAGGGACTAGCGGGCACAATGAGCAGTTCTTC. It encodes CSVEGTSGHNEQFF. The J gene is TRBJ2-1, the V gene TRBV29-1, with 11 bases lining up with TRBD2. Trimming took 1 base from V and 5 from J; bases not matched to a gene: 1. CDR1 and CDR2 from the germline V gene are SQVTM and ANQGSEA. CDR3 length: 14 amino acids.

The chain is built from TRBV5-1 and TRBJ1-1, with D possibly matching TRBD1 (6 bases). V lost 0 bases and J lost 6, with 15 bases in between. CDR1 and CDR2 (germline): SGHRS, YFSETQ. The CDR3 extends over 15 amino acids. CDR3 in amino acids: CASSLDKGGIAEAFF. The CDR3 nucleotides read TGCGCCAGCAGCTTGGACAAGGGGGGAATCGCTGAAGCTTTCTTT.

The rearrangement uses TRBV10-3 and TRBJ1-1; 11 bases are a match to TRBD1. The J segment lost 1 base and the V segment lost 4 bases, leaving 5 bases of the junction unmatched. Per germline, CDR1 ENHRY and CDR2 SYGVKD. The CDR3 runs 16 residues. For the CDR3, the DNA is TGTGCCATCAGTGGGACAGGGGGCATCGCGAACACTGAAGCTTTCTTT. It is translated as CAISGTGGIANTEAFF.

The rearrangement links TRBV9 to TRBJ2-7, with D hard to call. In germline, CDR1 is SGDLS, CDR2 YYNGEE. This CDR3 comprises 13 residues. V lost 0 bases and J lost 1, with 5 bases in between. For the CDR3, the DNA is TGTGCCAGCAGCGTAGGATCATCCTACGAGCAGTACTTC. Its translation is CASSVGSSYEQYF.

CDR3 DNA sequence: TGTGCCAGCAGCTTAGTATCAGGGGAGGGACGTGGCTACACCTTC. This encodes CASSLVSGEGRGYTF. This chain uses TRBV7-2 with TRBJ1-2; D is possibly TRBD1 (6 bases). Trimming removed 1 base at V and 7 bases at J, with 16 bases between. The CDR3 is made up of 15 amino acids. CDR1 and CDR2 (germline): SGHTA, FQGNSA.

In its sample, this clone was seen once. The V call is TRBV5-1, the J call TRBJ2-1, with D possibly called TRBD1 or TRBD2 (7 bases each). The CDR3 consists of 16 residues. Germline assignment: CDR1 SGHRS and CDR2 YFSETQ. V was pared by 2 bases and J by 1 base, with 13 bases between. CDR3 loop: CASSFGRGGSYNEQFF. The CDR3 region has the DNA TGCGCCAGCAGCTTCGGCAGGGGGGGATCCTACAATGAGCAGTTCTTC.

This clone appeared once. The chain uses TRBV2 and TRBJ1-5; D is unclear. The V and J ends lost 6 bases and 3 bases respectively, with 9 bases between them. The CDR3 consists of 13 residues. CDR1 and CDR2 (germline): SNHLY, FYNNEI. CDR3 bases: TGTGCCAGCAGGGACGGTATCAATCAGCCCCAGCATTTT. This translates into CASRDGINQPQHF.

V is TRBV30 and J is TRBJ1-2; the D gene is possibly TRBD1 (5 bases). The CDR3 spans 12 residues. V was cut by 6 bases and J by 4 bases, with 12 bases left in between. Germline CDR1 and CDR2: GTSNPN and SVGIG (reference sequence). CDR3 region: CACLAGGYGYTF. The CDR3 nucleotides are TGTGCCTGCCTTGCTGGGGGCTATGGCTACACCTTC.

This clone was recorded only once. This chain links TRBV5-4 with TRBJ2-7; tentatively, D is TRBD1 (5 bases). Germline assignment: CDR1 SGHNT and CDR2 YYREEE (reference sequence). The CDR3 sequence is 13 residues long. The germline V and J ends were trimmed by 0 bases and 9 bases, with 13 bases remaining between them. The CDR3 here is CASSLAGLQGQYF. The CDR3, as DNA: TGTGCCAGCAGCTTGGCTGGCCTCCAGGGGCAGTACTTC. Full variable domain (rest looked up from reference TRBV5-4 and TRBJ2-7): ETGVTQSPTHLIKTRGQQVTLRCSSQSGHNTVSWYQQALGQGPQFIFQYYREEENGRGNFPPRFSGLQFPNYSSELNVNALELDDSALYLCASSLAGLQGQYFGPGTRLTVT.

The gene calls are TRBV19 and TRBJ2-7; TRBD1 aligns across 8 bases. V lost 4 bases, J lost 4 bases, and 12 bases stayed unmatched. In germline, CDR1 is LNHDA, CDR2 SQIVND (reference sequence). The CDR3 runs 16 residues. CDR3 sequence: CASSRSWGQVEYEQYF. The DNA for the CDR3 is TGTGCCAGTAGTAGGTCATGGGGACAGGTGGAGTACGAGCAGTACTTC.

The chain has TRBV27 and TRBJ1-4; D gene uncertain. The CDR3 is 19 residues long. The germline CDR1 and CDR2 sequences are MNHEY and SMNVEV (reference sequence). The ends were cut back, 5 bases at V and 0 bases at J, with 22 bases in the middle. The CDR3 DNA follows: TGTGCCAGCAGTCCCCGACGGGTGACGACTTCCGCAACTAATGAAAAACTGTTTTTT. As protein: CASSPRRVTTSATNEKLFF.

V and J are TRBV11-3 and TRBJ2-7, with D unclear. CDR1 SGHNT and CDR2 YENEEA come from the germline V gene. This CDR3 region has 14 residues. The V end lost 5 bases, the J end lost 2 bases, and 13 bases lay between the germline ends. The DNA of the CDR3 is TGTGCCAGCAGCCCCGCCGAGTATCCCTACGAGCAGTACTTC. Translation gives CASSPAEYPYEQYF.

This chain connects TRBV7-9 to TRBJ1-2, with a weak D call TRBD1 (6 bases). CDR1 is SEHNR and CDR2 is FQNEAQ in the germline V gene (reference sequence). The CDR3 is 14 residues long. V dropped 6 bases and J dropped 6 bases, with 17 bases sitting between them. CDR3 sequence: CASRSVEDRHGYTF. CDR3 sequence (DNA): TGTGCCAGCAGGTCGGTCGAAGACAGGCATGGCTACACCTTC.

The rearrangement joins TRBV28 to TRBJ1-5; maybe TRBD1 (5 bases). CDR3 length: 13 amino acids. Germline loops: CDR1 MDHEN, CDR2 SYDVKM. Trimming removed 7 bases from V and 5 bases from J, with 12 bases in between. CDR3 DNA: TGTGCCAGCAAAGGGACGGATTATCAGCCCCAGCATTTT. It specifies CASKGTDYQPQHF.

A few counts support this clone. The rearrangement uses TRBV27 and TRBJ1-5; 8 positions agree with TRBD1. This CDR3 comprises 13 residues. Germline trimming cut 4 bases from V and 6 bases from J; bases unmatched to any gene: 2. CDR1 and CDR2 (germline): MNHEY, SMNVEV (reference sequence). The chain's CDR3 is CASSSDRVQPQHF. The CDR3 bases are TGTGCCAGCAGTTCGGACAGGGTTCAGCCCCAGCATTTT.

This clone was counted only a few times. The rearrangement uses TRBV18 and TRBJ1-2, with D possibly matching TRBD1 (5 bases). Trimming shortened V by 3 bases and J by 0 bases, and 8 bases separated the two germline ends. The CDR3 extends over 14 amino acids. Germline CDR1 and CDR2: KGHSH and LQKENI. The CDR3 DNA reads as TGTGCCAGCTCACCGGACAAAGCTAACTATGGCTACACCTTC. Amino acids: CASSPDKANYGYTF.

The J gene is TRBJ2-3, the V gene TRBV2; TRBD2 matches 8 bases. The CDR3 runs to 15 residues. The germline gives CDR1 SNHLY, CDR2 FYNNEI. The V gene end was trimmed by 4 bases and the J gene end by 0 bases; junction bases not matched to a gene: 3. CDR3 coding DNA: TGTGCCAGCAGTGCAAGGACTAGCAGCACAGATACGCAGTATTTT. It is translated as CASSARTSSTDTQYF.

The V and J genes are TRBV30 and TRBJ2-1, with TRBD2 as a possible D gene (6 bases). Germline V gene sequence: CDR1 GTSNPN, CDR2 SVGIG (reference sequence). The CDR3 covers 14 residues. The germline V and J ends were trimmed by 6 bases and 14 bases, with 26 bases remaining between them. The CDR3 is CACLVRGLSRREFF. CDR3 DNA: TGTGCCTGTCTAGTACGGGGACTCTCCCGGCGGGAGTTCTTC.

This sequence joins TRBV29-1 and TRBJ2-5; 10 bases are a match to TRBD1. The CDR3 runs 14 residues. Trimming removed 4 bases from V and 5 bases from J; junction bases left unmatched: 7. Germline V gene lookup returns CDR1 SQVTM and CDR2 ANQGSEA. The CDR3 reads CSVVGTGVLETQYF. Written as DNA, the CDR3 is TGCAGCGTTGTGGGGACAGGGGTTTTGGAGACCCAGTACTTC.

The chain combines TRBV10-3 with TRBJ1-2; 7 bases are shared with TRBD1. There are 14 residues in the CDR3. CDR1 and CDR2 (germline): ENHRY, SYGVKD. V lost 8 bases, J lost 2 bases, and 8 bases stayed unmatched. CDR3 residues: CAIRDSLQNYGYTF. The CDR3 coding sequence is TGTGCCATCCGGGACAGCTTACAGAACTATGGCTACACCTTC.

The rearrangement links TRBV4-1 to TRBJ1-2; D unclear. Trimming shortened V by 0 bases and J by 7 bases, and 12 bases separated the two germline ends. CDR3 length: 14 residues. CDR1 MGHRA and CDR2 YSYEKL come from the germline V gene. The CDR3 region is CASSQDPGERGYTF. The DNA of the CDR3 is TGCGCCAGCAGCCAAGATCCTGGGGAGCGTGGCTACACCTTC.

The chain joins TRBV7-3 to TRBJ2-1; 7 bases match TRBD2. The CDR3 is 14 residues long. V trimming: 2 bases; J trimming: 5 bases; junction bases outside the gene matches: 3. Per germline, CDR1 SGHTA and CDR2 FQGTGA. This CDR3 is CASSLGGRNNEQFF. CDR3 DNA sequence: TGTGCCAGCAGCTTAGGCGGGAGAAACAATGAGCAGTTCTTC.

The chain employs TRBV6-1 and TRBJ1-3; 9 bases match TRBD1. Trimming took 4 bases from V and 2 from J; bases not matched to a gene: 12. Per the germline V gene, CDR1 is MNHNS and CDR2 is SASEGT. CDR3 length: 18 residues. In DNA, the CDR3 is TGTGCCAGCAGTGCACGAGGATACCGGGACAGGGCTGGAAACACCATATATTTT. Amino acid sequence: CASSARGYRDRAGNTIYF.

The table lists this clone with a few counts. The rearrangement joins TRBV30 to TRBJ2-7; a weak D match, TRBD1 (5 bases). The CDR3 consists of 14 residues. Trimming took 0 bases from V and 3 from J, leaving 12 bases between them. The germline V gene encodes CDR1 GTSNPN and CDR2 SVGIG (reference sequence). CDR3 sequence: CAWSVQSGYYEQYF. The DNA for the CDR3 is TGTGCCTGGAGTGTACAGTCAGGGTACTACGAGCAGTACTTC.

V and J are TRBV30 and TRBJ2-7; D unclear. CDR1 GTSNPN and CDR2 SVGIG come from the germline V gene (reference sequence). The CDR3 extends over 13 amino acids. The ends were cut back, 1 base at V and 6 bases at J, with 13 bases in the middle. The CDR3 spells CAWSASLLFEQYF. CDR3 nucleotide sequence: TGTGCCTGGAGTGCCTCCCTCCTATTCGAGCAGTACTTC.

The V call is TRBV6-6, the J call TRBJ1-1, with D possibly being TRBD1 (5 bases). Deletions cut 2 bases from V and 0 bases from J, with 13 bases between. Germline CDR1 is MNHNY and CDR2 is SVGAGI (reference sequence). This CDR3 has 16 amino acids. The CDR3 DNA is TGTGCCAGCAGTTACGGAGGGGAGGGGATGAACACTGAAGCTTTCTTT. Residues: CASSYGGEGMNTEAFF.

The table lists this clone with a few counts. V and J are TRBV4-1 and TRBJ1-5; 10 bases map to TRBD1. Germline V gene lookup returns CDR1 MGHRA and CDR2 YSYEKL. The CDR3 contains 15 residues. With V trimmed by 4 bases and J by 5 bases, 5 bases remained unmatched. The CDR3 here is CASSRGTGVHQPQHF. CDR3 nucleotide sequence: TGCGCCAGCAGCCGAGGGACAGGGGTTCATCAGCCCCAGCATTTT.

The V gene is TRBV27, the J gene TRBJ2-1; D is uncertain. This CDR3 has 11 residues. Per germline, CDR1 MNHEY and CDR2 SMNVEV (reference sequence). V was trimmed by 1 base and J by 8 bases, leaving 3 bases between them. This CDR3 reads CASSLWDEQFF. The CDR3 DNA reads as TGTGCCAGCAGTTTATGGGATGAGCAGTTCTTC.

This sequence joins TRBV13 and TRBJ2-1, with 13 bases that match TRBD2. CDR3 size: 15 residues. Germline assignment: CDR1 PRHDT and CDR2 FYEKMQ (reference sequence). After removal of 5 bases from V and 8 bases from J, the junction contained 6 bases not matched to a gene. CDR3 in amino acids: CASSHGLAGAYEQFF. The CDR3 coding sequence is TGTGCCAGCAGCCACGGACTAGCGGGAGCTTATGAGCAGTTCTTC.

This rearrangement joins TRBV14 to TRBJ2-7; 12 nucleotides line up with TRBD2. The germline V gene encodes CDR1 SGHDN and CDR2 FVKESK. This CDR3 comprises 15 residues. V dropped 4 bases and J dropped 0; count of bases not matched to a gene: 1. The CDR3 region has the DNA TGTGCCAGCAGCCTGACTAGCGGGAGCTCCTACGAGCAGTACTTC. It encodes CASSLTSGSSYEQYF.